This TCR beta chain was observed in a study of blood T cell repertoires in COVID-19. Study details: The United States, Italy and Spain were the sources of the acute and convalescent COVID-19 samples. PBMCs, B-cell-depleted T cells, or T cells were the source of the cDNA or gDNA that made up the material.

Seattle-derived patients entered the study during active infection and were followed longitudinally. Germline V CDR1 and CDR2: SGHRS, YFSETQ. The CDR3 is made up of 17 amino acids. The V gene end was trimmed by 1 base and the J gene end by 2 bases; junction bases not matched to a gene: 10. TCRdb's copy holds only in-frame clones and misses some; the assay was immunoSEQ multiplex PCR. The table shows about 220,000 clones, with roughly 80% occurring only once. This sequence joins TRBV5-1 and TRBJ2-7, with TRBD1 matching over 9 bases. This sequence was found in a woman in her 70s with COVID-19, enrolled during active disease. Sequencing was performed on peripheral blood. CDR3 region: CASSLTSAGTGTYEQYF. The CDR3 bases are TGCGCCAGCAGCTTGACCTCGGCCGGGACAGGGACCTACGAGCAGTACTTC.